The 32 T cell receptor beta chains in this list originate from one sample, sequenced in a study of cytomegalovirus exposure and HLA in healthy donors (dated by TCRdb to about 2017). Preparation of the library involved the immunoSEQ multiplex PCR assay. A mixture of 60 forward primers for TCR Vbeta segments and 13 reverse primers for TCR Jbeta segments was used in the multiplex PCR. The immuneACCESS repertoire file appears here via TCRdb, limited to in-frame rearrangements. These files lack a portion of the clones; in checked studies, under half of the deficit traces to unresolved V genes, and the cause of the others is not known. This sample has some 200,000 clones in its table, and 82% of those were observed once. The top ten constitute roughly 0.097% of the sample. The sample comprised PBMCs. All receptors come from a boy aged 2 to 9 in good health and CMV-seronegative.

This rearrangement joins TRBV4-3 to TRBJ1-2; D remains unclear. Germline lookup yields CDR1 LGHNA and CDR2 YSLEER. The CDR3 runs 15 residues. V was clipped by 0 bases and J by 4 bases, with 12 bases between them. In DNA, the CDR3 is TGCGCCAGCAGCCAAGATCCCGCTCGGGGCTATGGCTACACCTTC. This sequence encodes CASSQDPARGYGYTF.

The rearrangement links TRBV4-1 to TRBJ2-1; D possibly corresponds to TRBD2 (7 bases). Germline V gene data show CDR1 as MGHRA and CDR2 as YSYEKL. V dropped 1 base and J dropped 5 bases, with 15 bases sitting between them. There are 16 residues in the CDR3. This CDR3 reads CASSQARGALNNEQFF. The CDR3 nucleotides are TGCGCCAGCAGCCAAGCTCGGGGGGCATTGAACAATGAGCAGTTCTTC.

The rearrangement links TRBV4-3 to TRBJ1-2, with D possibly being TRBD1 (5 bases). The V and J ends lost 0 bases and 8 bases respectively, with 22 bases between them. Germline CDR1 is LGHNA and CDR2 is YSLEER. CDR3 length equals 17 residues. The CDR3 nucleotides are TGCGCCAGCAGCCAAGAAAGCGGAGGGGAAACCGTATGGGGCTACACCTTC. Its translation is CASSQESGGETVWGYTF.

The chain is built from TRBV7-6 and TRBJ2-7; 8 nucleotides line up with TRBD2. V lost 2 bases and J lost 2; bases outside the gene matches: 5. Germline CDR1 is SGHVS and CDR2 is FNYEAQ. This CDR3 has 15 residues. The CDR3 region has the DNA TGTGCCAGCAGCTTAAACCGCGGGGGGACCTACGAGCAGTACTTC. This codes for CASSLNRGGTYEQYF.

The CDR3 nucleotides read TGTGCCAGCAGCTCCGCCGGGACAGGGACCCCTGAAGTAGAGTACTTC. This codes for CASSSAGTGTPEVEYF. The chain uses TRBV7-9 and TRBJ2-7, with 9 bases that match TRBD1. Germline CDR1 and CDR2: SEHNR and FQNEAQ (reference sequence). This CDR3 comprises 16 residues. V shed 4 bases and J 11 bases; nucleotides not matched to a gene: 18.

The chain recombines TRBV7-2 with TRBJ2-7; 11 bases align to TRBD2. The CDR3 runs to 16 residues. Germline V lookup: CDR1 SGHTA, CDR2 FQGNSA. V trimming: 5 bases; J trimming: 2 bases; junction bases outside the gene matches: 8. The DNA of the CDR3 is TGTGCCAGCAGCCTAGGACTAGCGGGTACTACCTACGAGCAGTACTTC. The encoded protein is CASSLGLAGTTYEQYF.

The chain has TRBV28 and TRBJ1-4; tentative D call: TRBD1 (6 bases). The CDR3 totals 14 residues. Germline V lookup: CDR1 MDHEN, CDR2 SYDVKM. The V end was cut by 5 bases, the J end by 5 bases, with 12 bases between. The chain's CDR3 is CASSPGGANEKLFF. The DNA for the CDR3 is TGTGCCAGCAGTCCGGGGGGGGCGAATGAAAAACTGTTTTTT. The variable domain in full, completed from reference TRBV28 and TRBJ1-4, reads DVKVTQSSRYLVKRTGEKVFLECVQDMDHENMFWYRQDPGLGLRLIYFSYDVKMKEKGDIPEGYSVSREKKERFSLILESASTNQTSMYLCASSPGGANEKLFFGSGTQLSVL.

The chain uses TRBV5-4 and TRBJ1-1; TRBD1 might be the D (5 bases). V was shortened by 3 bases and J by 3 bases, with 12 bases between the two germline ends. Looked up from germline, CDR1 is SGHNT and CDR2 is YYREEE (reference sequence). The length of the CDR3 is 14 residues. CDR3 amino acids: CASSWSGLDTEAFF. The DNA for the CDR3 is TGTGCCAGCAGCTGGTCAGGGTTGGACACTGAAGCTTTCTTT.

The J gene is TRBJ2-3, the V gene TRBV5-1, with a weak D call TRBD1 (6 bases). Trimming pared 4 bases from V and 3 bases from J, leaving 12 bases between. The CDR3 is made up of 14 amino acids. Per germline, CDR1 SGHRS and CDR2 YFSETQ. The CDR3 sequence is CASSGQGRTDTQYF. In DNA form, the CDR3 reads TGCGCCAGCAGCGGGCAGGGGAGAACAGATACGCAGTATTTT.

This chain connects TRBV11-2 to TRBJ2-1, with 10 bases identical to TRBD1. V dropped 2 bases and J dropped 10; count of bases not matched to a gene: 8. The CDR3 contains 15 residues. Germline V gives CDR1 SGHAT, CDR2 FQNNGV. The CDR3 nucleotides read TGTGCCAGCAGCTTATCCGGGACAGGGGCGTGGGAGCAGTTCTTC. Translation: CASSLSGTGAWEQFF. Based on the CDR3 plus reference TRBV11-2 and TRBJ2-1, the full variable domain is EAGVAQSPRYKIIEKRQSVAFWCNPISGHATLYWYQQILGQGPKLLIQFQNNGVVDDSQLPKDRFSAERLKGVDSTLKIQPAKLEDSAVYLCASSLSGTGAWEQFFGPGTRLTVL.

Points on this clone: Distinct nucleotide sequences in the sample also encode this CDR3. V and J are TRBV6-5 and TRBJ1-2, with 9 positions matching TRBD1. This CDR3 comprises 15 residues. V shed 0 bases and J 5 bases; nucleotides not matched to a gene: 4. Germline V CDR1 and CDR2: MNHEY, SVGAGI. CDR3 protein: CASSYSTGGGYGYTF. CDR3 nucleotide sequence: TGTGCCAGCAGTTACTCGACAGGGGGTGGGTATGGCTACACCTTC.

This chain links TRBV20-1 with TRBJ1-2, with no clear D. The CDR3 spans 10 residues. V lost 6 bases and J lost 8, with 10 bases in between. Germline V gene data show CDR1 as DFQATT and CDR2 as SNEGSKA (reference sequence). CDR3 nucleotide sequence: TGCAGTGCCCCGGCGGGGGGCTACACCTTC. It codes for CSAPAGGYTF.

The rearrangement links TRBV7-2 to TRBJ1-2, with 9 bases aligning to TRBD1. The ends lost 5 bases at V and 2 bases at J; junction bases unmatched: 3. Germline-derived CDR1 and CDR2 are SGHTA and FQGNSA. The CDR3 extends over 14 amino acids. In DNA form, the CDR3 reads TGTGCCAGCAGCCGCGGGACAGGGAACTATGGCTACACCTTC. Translating gives CASSRGTGNYGYTF.

This clone was observed a few times. The chain uses TRBV2 and TRBJ1-5; TRBD1 matches at 9 bases. Trimming cost V 6 bases and J 4 bases; bases outside gene matches: 7. The CDR3 extends over 15 amino acids. The V gene's germline CDR1 is SNHLY and CDR2 FYNNEI. The CDR3 loop is CASSGLGQGNQPQHF. CDR3 nucleotide sequence: TGTGCCAGCAGCGGGTTGGGACAGGGTAATCAGCCCCAGCATTTT.

The genes are TRBV19 and TRBJ1-5, with D perhaps TRBD1 (6 bases). The CDR3 has 14 amino acids. Germline-derived CDR1 and CDR2 are LNHDA and SQIVND (reference sequence). The germline V and J ends were trimmed by 4 bases and 2 bases, with 9 bases remaining between them. The CDR3 bases are TGTGCCAGTAGTAGGCCAGGGGGCAATCAGCCCCAGCATTTT. This encodes CASSRPGGNQPQHF.

The chain links TRBV4-2 to TRBJ1-3; D may be TRBD1 (5 bases). Trimming removed 4 bases at V and 0 bases at J, with 13 bases between. This CDR3 has 16 residues. In germline, CDR1 is LGHNA, CDR2 YNFKEQ. The CDR3 DNA follows: TGTGCCAGCAGCCCCACTCGCGGGACCTCTGGAAACACCATATATTTT. Translating gives CASSPTRGTSGNTIYF.

This rearrangement joins TRBV4-3 to TRBJ1-5, with D tentatively TRBD1 (6 bases). The CDR3 loop spans 15 amino acids. Germline CDR1 LGHNA, CDR2 YSLEER. The V end was cut by 0 bases, the J end by 9 bases, with 15 bases between. CDR3 sequence: CASSQEGGAFWPQHF. The CDR3 coding sequence is TGCGCCAGCAGCCAAGAGGGGGGGGCTTTCTGGCCCCAGCATTTT.

This clone was found a few times. This chain connects TRBV6-6 to TRBJ1-4, with 10 nucleotides matching TRBD1. This CDR3 spans 14 amino acids. The germline gives CDR1 MNHNY, CDR2 SVGAGI (reference sequence). The V gene end was trimmed by 7 bases and the J gene end by 10 bases; junction bases not matched to a gene: 9. For the CDR3, the DNA is TGTGCCAGCAACCGGGACAGGGGCCAGGGAAAACTGTTTTTT. This sequence encodes CASNRDRGQGKLFF.

The CDR3 loop reads CASSLAGLADGELFF. The CDR3 region has the DNA TGTGCCAGCAGCTTAGCGGGACTAGCGGACGGGGAGCTGTTTTTT. V usage is TRBV7-9 and J usage is TRBJ2-2, with TRBD2 matching over 11 bases. Germline CDR1 SEHNR, CDR2 FQNEAQ (reference sequence). V gave up 0 bases and J gave up 7 bases; unmatched junction bases: 1. The CDR3 is 15 amino acids.

The J gene is TRBJ2-7, the V gene TRBV5-6; D possibly corresponds to TRBD2 (6 bases). Germline V gives CDR1 SGHDT, CDR2 YYEEEE. The V and J ends lost 5 bases and 4 bases respectively, with 16 bases between them. The CDR3 covers 14 residues. CDR3 region: CASRLLEGSYEQYF. In nucleotides, the CDR3 is TGTGCCAGCAGGCTGCTGGAGGGCTCGTACGAGCAGTACTTC.

The table lists this clone with a few counts. The chain combines TRBV21-1 with TRBJ2-7; the table's TRBD1 call for D was not verified on the DNA. TRBV21-1 is labeled a pseudogene. The CDR3 runs 14 residues. As DNA, the CDR3 is TGTGCCAGCAGCAAAGGGACAGAACCCTACGAGCAGTACTTC. Its protein is CASSKGTEPYEQYF.

This rearrangement joins TRBV29-1 to TRBJ1-1; TRBD1 aligns across 8 bases. This CDR3 has 14 amino acids. The germline CDR1 and CDR2 sequences are SQVTM and ANQGSEA. J was trimmed by 5 bases and V by 0 bases; bases with no gene match: 5. The CDR3 is CSVEDHRGATEAFF. The CDR3 DNA is TGCAGCGTTGAAGACCACAGGGGGGCGACTGAAGCTTTCTTT.

The rearrangement links TRBV7-8 to TRBJ2-3; 7 nucleotides align to TRBD2. After removal of 5 bases from V and 5 bases from J, the junction contained 10 bases not matched to a gene. The CDR3 has 15 amino acids. From germline, CDR1 is SGHVS and CDR2 FQNEAQ. The CDR3 loop reads CASSPVGGGRDTQYF. CDR3 nucleotide sequence: TGTGCCAGCAGCCCAGTGGGGGGGGGTAGAGATACGCAGTATTTT.

The rearrangement links TRBV9 to TRBJ2-2, with TRBD2 as a possible D gene (5 bases). The V gene lost 0 bases and the J gene lost 7 bases, with 10 bases spanning the gap. CDR3 length equals 14 residues. Germline lookup yields CDR1 SGDLS and CDR2 YYNGEE. The CDR3 region is CASSVAVGVGELFF. Here the CDR3 DNA reads TGTGCCAGCAGCGTAGCTGTGGGAGTCGGGGAGCTGTTTTTT. The full variable domain, completed using reference TRBV9 and TRBJ2-2, is DSGVTQTPKHLITATGQRVTLRCSPRSGDLSVYWYQQSLDQGLQFLIQYYNGEERAKGNILERFSAQQFPDLHSELNLSSLELGDSALYFCASSVAVGVGELFFGEGSRLTVL.

CDR3 in amino acids: CASSVRGDSQETQYF. Here the CDR3 DNA reads TGTGCCAGCAGCGTGAGGGGGGACAGCCAAGAGACCCAGTACTTC. This rearrangement joins TRBV9 to TRBJ2-5; TRBD1 is a possible D gene (7 bases). The CDR3 has 15 residues. Germline CDR1 and CDR2: SGDLS and YYNGEE. Trimming stripped 2 bases from V and 1 base from J, with 12 bases between.

The count of this clone is one. As DNA, the CDR3 is TGTGCCAGCAGCTTATCACTACAACTAGCCCGTAGGGAGCAGTACTTC. Amino acid sequence: CASSLSLQLARREQYF. The rearrangement uses TRBV7-2 and TRBJ2-7; D might be TRBD2 (6 bases). The CDR3 sequence is 16 residues long. Germline lookup yields CDR1 SGHTA and CDR2 FQGNSA. The ends were cut back, 2 bases at V and 7 bases at J, with 21 bases in the middle.

This clone has more than one count but fewer than ten. One junction end does not reproduce the germline sequence, and a read error may be involved. The chain employs TRBV7-9 and TRBJ1-2, with 7 bases that match TRBD1. This CDR3 is built from 15 residues. The V gene's germline CDR1 is SEHNR and CDR2 FQNEAQ (reference sequence). The CDR3 region is CSSSFVTTGRHGYTF. CDR3 nucleotide sequence: TGTTCCAGCAGCTTTGTAACGACAGGGAGGCATGGCTACACCTTC.

The rearrangement links TRBV18 to TRBJ1-2; D is perhaps TRBD1 (5 bases). The CDR3 runs 13 residues. V lost 9 bases and J 8 bases, leaving 19 bases between the germline ends. Germline loops: CDR1 KGHSH, CDR2 LQKENI. The CDR3 loop reads CASHRTGDRGYTF. CDR3 in DNA: TGTGCCAGTCATCGTACGGGGGATAGGGGCTACACCTTC.

In its sample, this clone was seen a few times. V gene TRBV2 combines with J gene TRBJ2-7; possibly TRBD1 for D (6 bases). The CDR3 extends over 13 amino acids. The V gene lost 7 bases and the J gene lost 2 bases, with 12 bases spanning the gap. Germline values: CDR1 SNHLY, CDR2 FYNNEI. CDR3 in DNA: TGTGCCAGCAAACAGGACAGCGCCTACGAGCAGTACTTC. It yields the protein CASKQDSAYEQYF.

This sequence joins TRBV19 and TRBJ1-5; 7 nucleotides match TRBD1. The CDR3 has 16 residues. Germline values: CDR1 LNHDA, CDR2 SQIVND (reference sequence). With 4 bases clipped from V and 2 bases from J, the junction kept 8 bases outside the gene matches. The CDR3 region is CASSSVLTGGNQPQHF. The CDR3 coding sequence is TGTGCCAGTAGTAGTGTCCTAACAGGGGGCAATCAGCCCCAGCATTTT. Using reference TRBV19 and TRBJ1-5 for the parts outside the CDR3, the full variable domain is DGGITQSPKYLFRKEGQNVTLSCEQNLNHDAMYWYRQDPGQGLRLIYYSQIVNDFQKGDIAEGYSVSREKKESFPLTVTSAQKNPTAFYLCASSSVLTGGNQPQHFGDGTRLSIL.

This clone was seen once. V and J are TRBV4-1 and TRBJ1-2; D possibly corresponds to TRBD1 (6 bases). The V gene lost 0 bases and the J gene lost 2 bases, with 16 bases spanning the gap. CDR1 MGHRA and CDR2 YSYEKL come from the germline V gene. The CDR3 contains 17 residues. The CDR3, as DNA: TGCGCCAGCAGCCAAGATGAGGCAGCCCAGGGGAACTATGGCTACACCTTC. Protein: CASSQDEAAQGNYGYTF.

J is TRBJ2-6 and V is TRBV4-1, with TRBD1 as a possible D gene (5 bases). The CDR3 has 15 residues. In germline, CDR1 is MGHRA, CDR2 YSYEKL. V was shortened by 1 base and J by 2 bases, with 6 bases between the two germline ends. Written as DNA, the CDR3 is TGCGCCAGCAGCCAAGTAGGGGCTGGGGCCAACGTCCTGACTTTC. Protein: CASSQVGAGANVLTF.